What follows is one TCR beta chain and its context. This record comes from a study of CD8 T cells in Susac syndrome. The CDR3 runs to 12 residues. The V and J ends lost 7 bases and 6 bases, in that order; junction bases with no gene match: 4. Germline loops: CDR1 MNHEY, CDR2 SVGAGI. RNA, at about 0.45 to 1 ug, was reverse transcribed with random hexamers. From the immunoSEQ multiplex PCR reads, TCRdb called clonotypes with MiXCR, one entry per CDR3 protein. The sample has a few hundred thousand distinct CDR3 sequences, approximately 95% seen once; the top ten hold around 0.08%. The V call is TRBV6-5, the J call TRBJ1-2; TRBD1 matches at 8 bases. Sequencing was carried out using CD4+ T cells from PBMCs. The TCR comes from a human donor with multiple sclerosis. The CDR3 coding sequence is TGTGCCAGCACGCAGGGGGCAGATGGCTACACCTTC. It translates to CASTQGADGYTF.